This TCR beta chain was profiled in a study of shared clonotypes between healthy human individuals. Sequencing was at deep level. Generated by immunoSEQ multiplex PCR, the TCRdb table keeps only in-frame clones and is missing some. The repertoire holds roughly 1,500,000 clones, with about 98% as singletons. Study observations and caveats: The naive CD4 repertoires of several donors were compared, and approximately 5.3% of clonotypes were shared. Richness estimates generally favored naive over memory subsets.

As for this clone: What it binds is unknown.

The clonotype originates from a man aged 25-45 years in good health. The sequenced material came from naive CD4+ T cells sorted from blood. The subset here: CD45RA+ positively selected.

In DNA form, the CDR3 reads TGTGCCATCAGTACCGGGACTAGCGGGGGTCACGGTTACGAGCAGTACTTC. Translating gives CAISTGTSGGHGYEQYF. The V and J genes are TRBV10-3 and TRBJ2-7; 14 nucleotides agree with TRBD2. V dropped 5 bases and J dropped 4; count of bases not matched to a gene: 10. The CDR3 contains 17 residues. CDR1 is ENHRY, CDR2 SYGVKD, per germline.